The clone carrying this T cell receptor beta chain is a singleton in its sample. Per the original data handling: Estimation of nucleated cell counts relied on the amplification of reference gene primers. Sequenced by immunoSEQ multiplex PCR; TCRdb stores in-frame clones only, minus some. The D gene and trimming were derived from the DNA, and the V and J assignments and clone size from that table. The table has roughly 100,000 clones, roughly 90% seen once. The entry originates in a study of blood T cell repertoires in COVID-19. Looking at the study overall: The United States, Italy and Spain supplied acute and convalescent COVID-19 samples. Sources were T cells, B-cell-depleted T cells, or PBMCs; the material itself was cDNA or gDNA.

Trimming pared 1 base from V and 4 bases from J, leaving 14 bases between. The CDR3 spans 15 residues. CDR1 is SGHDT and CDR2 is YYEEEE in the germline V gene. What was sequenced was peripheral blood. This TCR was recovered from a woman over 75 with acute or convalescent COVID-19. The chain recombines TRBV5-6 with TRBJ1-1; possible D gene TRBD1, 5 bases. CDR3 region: CASSLRQRVSTEAFF. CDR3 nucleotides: TGTGCCAGCAGCTTGAGACAGCGCGTGAGCACTGAAGCTTTCTTT.